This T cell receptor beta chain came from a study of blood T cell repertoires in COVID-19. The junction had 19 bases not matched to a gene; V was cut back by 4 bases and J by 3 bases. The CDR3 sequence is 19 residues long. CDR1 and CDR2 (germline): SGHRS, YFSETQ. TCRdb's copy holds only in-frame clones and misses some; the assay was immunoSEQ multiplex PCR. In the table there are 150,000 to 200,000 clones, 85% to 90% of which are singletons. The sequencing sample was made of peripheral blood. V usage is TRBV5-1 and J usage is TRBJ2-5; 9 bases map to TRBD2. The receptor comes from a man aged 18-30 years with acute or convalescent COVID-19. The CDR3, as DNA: TGCGCCAGCAGCCTTCCCCGGTGGCTAGCGGGGAGCGGAAAAGAGACCCAGTACTTC. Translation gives CASSLPRWLAGSGKETQYF.